The rows below give T cell receptor beta chains drawn from one sample of a study of blood T cell repertoires in COVID-19. Clones were sequenced by immunoSEQ multiplex PCR, and TCRdb holds only the in-frame ones, with some missing. The sample holds fewer than 450,000 clones, about nine tenths seen once. What was sequenced was peripheral blood. The receptors shown here come from a woman between 50 and 59 years old with COVID-19, enrolled during active disease. Both conserved end residues are part of each CDR3. A D gene is named only where the DNA matches it firmly. The size of a clone is reported for some rows only, either as once, few or many, or as a class for expanded clones.

>TRBD1|NA|TRBV5-5|TRBJ1-2|16
CASSFGTGFSNYGYTF
TGTGCCAGCAGCTTCGGGACAGGGTTCTCAAACTATGGCTACACCTTC
>TRBD2|NA|TRBV24-1|TRBJ2-5|16
CATSDSGGRPGETQYF
TGTGCCACCAGTGATTCGGGGGGTAGGCCCGGAGAGACCCAGTACTTC
>NA|NA|TRBV9|TRBJ1-3|14
CASSVGTGGNTIYF
TGTGCCAGCAGCGTAGGCACAGGTGGAAACACCATATATTTT
>NA|NA|TRBV27|TRBJ2-7|12
CASSSGPYEQYF
TGTGCCAGCAGTTCAGGGCCGTACGAGCAGTACTTC
>TRBD2|NA|TRBV4-1|TRBJ2-1|20
CASRPWRPTSGRSVYNEQFF
TGCGCCAGCAGACCATGGAGGCCGACTAGCGGGAGAAGTGTGTACAATGAGCAGTTCTTC
>TRBD2|once|TRBV5-4|TRBJ2-2|16
CASSPTSGRVAGELFF
TGTGCCAGCAGCCCAACTAGCGGGAGGGTAGCCGGGGAGCTGTTTTTT
>TRBD2|NA|TRBV30|TRBJ2-7|14
CAWGTSGSSYEQYF
TGTGCCTGGGGGACTAGCGGGAGCTCCTACGAGCAGTACTTC
>TRBD2|NA|TRBV3-1/TRBV3-2|TRBJ2-3|15
CASSQDWEGPGTQYF
TGTGCCAGCAGCCAAGATTGGGAGGGCCCGGGTACGCAGTATTTT
>NA|few|TRBV27|TRBJ1-5|14
CASSLVGEGQPQHF
TGTGCCAGCAGTTTAGTGGGGGAGGGTCAGCCCCAGCATTTT
>NA|once|TRBV5-1|TRBJ2-7|13
CASSIATSYEQYF
TGCGCCAGCAGCATAGCGACCTCCTACGAGCAGTACTTC
>NA|NA|TRBV7-9|TRBJ1-6|15
CASSARGQYNSPLHF
TGTGCCAGCAGCGCGCGTGGACAGTATAATTCACCCCTCCACTTT
>NA|NA|TRBV5-1|TRBJ1-6|15
CASSLVARGNSPLHF
TGCGCCAGCAGCTTGGTAGCAAGGGGTAATTCACCCCTCCACTTT
>TRBD2|NA|TRBV24-1|TRBJ2-1|17
CATSAHPGLGPQREQFF
TGTGCCACCAGTGCCCACCCCGGACTAGGCCCTCAGAGGGAGCAGTTCTTC
>TRBD1|NA|TRBV9|TRBJ1-4|17
CASSVDGTGGTNEKLFF
TGTGCCAGCAGCGTAGACGGGACAGGGGGCACTAATGAAAAACTGTTTTTT
>NA|NA|TRBV19|TRBJ2-6|17
CASSSQTDNSGANVLTF
TGTGCCAGTAGTTCGCAGACAGACAACTCTGGGGCCAACGTCCTGACTTTC
>NA|NA|TRBV18|TRBJ1-2|15
CASSPSRESRYGYTF
TGTGCCAGCTCACCATCAAGGGAGTCGAGGTATGGCTACACCTTC
>TRBD1|NA|TRBV6-6|TRBJ1-6|15
CASSYSGQGFSPLHF
TGTGCCAGCAGTTACTCGGGACAGGGGTTCTCACCCCTCCACTTT
>TRBD2|NA|TRBV2|TRBJ2-3|15
CASSVLAGTTDTQYF
TGTGCCAGCAGTGTACTAGCGGGCACTACAGATACGCAGTATTTT
>TRBD2|NA|TRBV11-2|TRBJ2-7|15
CASSPTGLAAKEQYF
TGTGCCAGCAGCCCTACCGGACTAGCCGCAAAAGAGCAGTACTTC
>NA|few|TRBV10-3|TRBJ1-1|13
CATLGQGDTEAFF
TGTGCCACTCTCGGCCAGGGTGACACTGAAGCTTTCTTT
>TRBD1|NA|TRBV7-9|TRBJ2-1|15
CASSSRQGGYNEQFF
TGTGCCAGCAGCTCCCGACAGGGGGGCTACAATGAGCAGTTCTTC
>TRBD2|NA|TRBV9|TRBJ2-1|15
CASSVGGTSYNEQFF
TGTGCCAGCAGCGTAGGGGGGACTAGCTACAATGAGCAGTTCTTC
>TRBD2|NA|TRBV2|TRBJ2-3|16
CASSSPTSGLQDTQYF
TGTGCCAGCAGTTCTCCGACTAGCGGTCTGCAAGATACGCAGTATTTT
>NA|NA|TRBV6-5|TRBJ1-2|15
CASSYGYRDVYGYTF
TGTGCCAGCAGTTACGGTTACAGGGACGTCTATGGCTACACCTTC
>NA|NA|TRBV10-3|TRBJ1-5|15
CAISAVQGGNQPQHF
TGTGCCATCAGTGCCGTACAGGGTGGGAATCAGCCCCAGCATTTT
>NA|NA|TRBV5-4|TRBJ1-1|13
CASSRGQNLEAFF
TGTGCCAGCAGCCGCGGGCAGAACCTTGAAGCTTTCTTT
>NA|NA|TRBV7-9|TRBJ2-1|13
CASSPGSRNEQFF
TGTGCCAGCAGCCCCGGGTCCCGCAATGAGCAGTTCTTC
>TRBD1|NA|TRBV6-5|TRBJ1-2|14
CASSRRGFGYGYTF
TGTGCCAGCAGTCGCAGGGGGTTCGGGTATGGCTACACCTTC
>TRBD1|few|TRBV4-1|TRBJ1-5|15
CASRRTGNRDQPQHF
TGCGCCAGCCGAAGGACAGGGAATAGGGATCAGCCCCAGCATTTT
>NA|NA|TRBV20-1|TRBJ1-2|11
CSAPKDTASTF
TGCAGTGCCCCTAAGGACACCGCTAGCACCTTC
>NA|NA|TRBV7-6|TRBJ2-6|16
CASSPQKVPGANVLTF
TGTGCCAGCAGCCCACAGAAGGTTCCTGGGGCCAACGTCCTGACTTTC
>NA|few|TRBV7-6|TRBJ1-5|13
CASSPSPNQPQHF
TGTGCCAGCAGCCCTAGCCCTAATCAGCCCCAGCATTTT
>NA|NA|TRBV27|TRBJ2-5|15
CASSLWPTNQETQYF
TGTGCCAGCAGTTTATGGCCGACAAACCAAGAGACCCAGTACTTC
>TRBD2|NA|TRBV11-2|TRBJ2-1|17
CASSLELGLALLNEQFF
TGTGCCAGCAGCTTAGAGCTTGGACTAGCCCTCCTCAATGAGCAGTTCTTC
>TRBD1|NA|TRBV23-1|TRBJ2-7|14
CASRLRDRGRGQYF
TGCGCCAGCAGACTCCGGGACAGGGGGCGAGGGCAGTACTTC
>TRBD1|NA|TRBV6-5|TRBJ1-6|16
CASSFLQGWNNSPLHF
TGTGCCAGCAGTTTCCTACAGGGGTGGAATAATTCACCCCTCCACTTT
>TRBD1|NA|TRBV7-3|TRBJ1-2|18
CASSPRGQGNSANYGYTF
TGTGCCAGCAGCCCGAGAGGACAGGGGAATTCAGCTAACTATGGCTACACCTTC
>TRBD1|NA|TRBV3-1/TRBV3-2|TRBJ2-5|13
CASSPGGQETQYF
TGTGCCAGCAGCCCAGGGGGACAAGAGACCCAGTACTTC
>NA|NA|TRBV6-6|TRBJ1-4|15
CASSYLESTNEKLFF
TGTGCCAGCAGTTACCTCGAGTCAACTAATGAAAAACTGTTTTTT
>TRBD1|few|TRBV7-9|TRBJ1-1|14
CASSWNQGAGEAFF
TGTGCCAGCAGCTGGAACCAGGGGGCCGGTGAAGCTTTCTTT
>NA|NA|TRBV5-8|TRBJ1-2|12
CASSKLDYGYTF
TGTGCCAGCAGCAAACTGGACTATGGCTACACCTTC
>TRBD1|NA|TRBV5-8|TRBJ1-5|15
CASSRGQGSNQPQHF
TGTGCCAGCAGCCGAGGACAGGGGAGCAATCAGCCCCAGCATTTT
>NA|NA|TRBV7-9|TRBJ1-2|18
CASSDTRDTFRWALGYTF
TGTGCCAGCAGCGACACCCGGGACACCTTCCGATGGGCATTGGGCTACACCTTC
>NA|NA|TRBV6-5|TRBJ2-7|12
CASSPKRRPQYF
TGTGCCAGCAGCCCGAAGAGGAGGCCCCAGTACTTC
>NA|few|TRBV3-1/TRBV3-2|TRBJ1-1|15
CASSQSMGGVAEAFF
TGTGCCAGCAGCCAATCGATGGGAGGGGTTGCTGAAGCTTTCTTT
>NA|NA|TRBV19|TRBJ2-7|13
CASSIRTDYEQYF
TGTGCCAGTAGTATTCGTACAGACTACGAGCAGTACTTC
>NA|NA|TRBV3-1/TRBV3-2|TRBJ2-5|14
CASSPWDSQETQYF
TGTGCCAGCAGCCCGTGGGACTCTCAAGAGACCCAGTACTTC
>NA|once|TRBV5-1|TRBJ1-6|14
CASSPWGSGSPLHF
TGCGCCAGCAGCCCCTGGGGCAGTGGTTCACCCCTCCACTTT
>NA|NA|TRBV19|TRBJ2-7|14
CASSIEGTPYEQYF
TGTGCCAGTAGTATAGAAGGGACACCCTACGAGCAGTACTTC
>TRBD2|NA|TRBV5-1|TRBJ2-1|14
CASSLAGRRNEQFF
TGCGCCAGCAGCTTGGCCGGGAGGAGGAATGAGCAGTTCTTC
>NA|NA|TRBV11-3|TRBJ1-1|15
CASSSRGEMNTEAFF
TGTGCCAGCAGCTCGCGCGGAGAGATGAACACTGAAGCTTTCTTT
>NA|NA|TRBV6-5|TRBJ1-3|14
CASRTTGDRNTIYF
TGTGCCAGCAGGACGACAGGAGACAGAAACACCATATATTTT
>TRBD1|NA|TRBV19|TRBJ2-7|13
CASSPAQGAEQYF
TGTGCCAGTAGTCCCGCTCAGGGGGCCGAGCAGTACTTC
>NA|NA|TRBV18|TRBJ1-1|18
CASSPLIGSDTMNTEAFF
TGTGCCAGCTCACCACTAATCGGCTCTGACACCATGAACACTGAAGCTTTCTTT
>NA|NA|TRBV11-3|TRBJ2-3|15
CASSLDGGRTDTQYF
TGTGCCAGCAGCTTGGACGGGGGACGCACAGATACGCAGTATTTT